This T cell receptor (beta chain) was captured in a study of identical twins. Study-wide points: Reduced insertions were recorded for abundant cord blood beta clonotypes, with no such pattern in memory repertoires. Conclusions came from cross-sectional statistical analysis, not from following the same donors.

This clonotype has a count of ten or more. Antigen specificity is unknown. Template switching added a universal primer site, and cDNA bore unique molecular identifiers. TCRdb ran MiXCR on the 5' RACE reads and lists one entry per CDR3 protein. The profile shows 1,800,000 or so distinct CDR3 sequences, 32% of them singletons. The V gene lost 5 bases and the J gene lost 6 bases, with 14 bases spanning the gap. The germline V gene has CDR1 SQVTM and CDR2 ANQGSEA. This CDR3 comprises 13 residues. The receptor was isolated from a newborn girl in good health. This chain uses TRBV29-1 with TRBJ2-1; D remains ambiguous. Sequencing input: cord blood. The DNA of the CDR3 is TGCAGCGTTTACCCCACACTGAGCAATGAGCAGTTCTTC. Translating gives CSVYPTLSNEQFF.